This T cell receptor beta chain was identified during a study of cytomegalovirus exposure and HLA in healthy donors. Findings and caveats of the study: TCR sequences were mostly rare, though some public TCRs occurred in many donors.

The primer mix had 60 Vbeta and 13 Jbeta primers. Assay: immunoSEQ multiplex PCR; the TCRdb copy retains only in-frame clones and omits some. The profile shows some 150,000 clones, roughly 75% of them singletons. This clone was counted between two and nine times. Its target is not known. The CDR3 spans 15 residues. The V segment lost 4 bases and the J segment 1 base; nucleotides outside the gene matches: 2. Germline CDR1 is MNHEY and CDR2 is SVGAGI. The rearrangement uses TRBV6-5 and TRBJ2-2, with TRBD1 identical over 8 bases. This TCR derives from a man between 35 and 55 years old in good health and CMV-seronegative. The sample taken for sequencing was PBMCs. Here the CDR3 reads CASSWDRLNTGELFF. The CDR3 DNA reads TGTGCCAGCAGTTGGGACAGGTTGAACACCGGGGAGCTGTTTTTT.